The clone carrying this T cell receptor (beta chain) has ten or more counts. As yet, its antigen is unknown. This sample was taken from a study of naive and memory T cell subsets. Study-level points and caveats: From naive to CM, EM and EMRA, diversity decreased and Gini increased.

The V gene end was trimmed by 5 bases and the J gene end by 3 bases; junction bases not matched to a gene: 6. The germline gives CDR1 MDHEN, CDR2 SYDVKM. The CDR3 contains 15 residues. Both TRBC1 and TRBC2 were covered by a beta constant-region primer of two equimolar oligonucleotides. Four rounds of PCR amplified the ligated cDNA using nested alpha and beta constant-region primers plus SP2. TCRdb re-analysed the UMI-ligation and nested PCR reads in MiXCR, keeping a single row per CDR3 protein. The sample lists about 120,000 distinct CDR3 sequences, 35% to 45% occurring once. What was sequenced was central memory CD4+ T cells from blood. The chain employs TRBV28 and TRBJ2-7, with 11 positions matching TRBD1. This TCR was sampled from a human donor in good health. CDR3 sequence reads: CASSTAGTGGYEQYF. In DNA, the CDR3 is TGTGCCAGCAGTACCGCCGGGACAGGGGGCTACGAGCAGTACTTC.